This entry concerns a single T cell receptor (beta chain). This entry is derived from a study of T cell responses to AZD1222 COVID-19 vaccine. Germline CDR1 and CDR2: LGHNA and YSLEER. V lost 0 bases, J lost 4 bases, and 5 bases stayed unmatched. The CDR3 runs 15 residues. Produced via immunoSEQ multiplex PCR; TCRdb's table is partial and in-frame only. The sample includes roughly 160,000 clones, 90% to 95% of them seen just once. The sequenced sample was peripheral blood, obtained 28 days after the second AZD1222 dose. This TCR derives from an adult who received the AZD1222 COVID-19 vaccine. The J gene is TRBJ1-2, the V gene TRBV4-3; 7 nucleotides match TRBD1. The CDR3 loop reads CASSQDPQGSYGYTF. CDR3 DNA: TGCGCCAGCAGCCAAGACCCACAGGGGAGCTATGGCTACACCTTC.